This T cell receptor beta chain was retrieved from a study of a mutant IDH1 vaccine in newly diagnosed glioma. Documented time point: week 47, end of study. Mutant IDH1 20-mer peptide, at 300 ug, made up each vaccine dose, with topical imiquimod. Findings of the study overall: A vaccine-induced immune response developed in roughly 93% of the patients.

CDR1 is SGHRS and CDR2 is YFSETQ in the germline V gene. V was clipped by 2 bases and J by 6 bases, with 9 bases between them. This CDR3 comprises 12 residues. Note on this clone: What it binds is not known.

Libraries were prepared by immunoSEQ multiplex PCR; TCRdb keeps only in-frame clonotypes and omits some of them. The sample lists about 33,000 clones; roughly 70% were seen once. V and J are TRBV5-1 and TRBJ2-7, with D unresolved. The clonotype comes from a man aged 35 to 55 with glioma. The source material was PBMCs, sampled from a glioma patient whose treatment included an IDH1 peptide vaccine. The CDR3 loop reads CASSLLLSEQYF. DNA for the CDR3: TGCGCCAGCAGCTTATTATTGAGCGAGCAGTACTTC. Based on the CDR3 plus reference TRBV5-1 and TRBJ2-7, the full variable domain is KAGVTQTPRYLIKTRGQQVTLSCSPISGHRSVSWYQQTPGQGLQFLFEYFSETQRNKGNFPGRFSGRQFSNSRSEMNVSTLELGDSALYLCASSLLLSEQYFGPGTRLTVT.